The 28 T cell receptor beta chains below all came from one sample that was sequenced in a study of blood T cell repertoires in COVID-19. The data were produced by immunoSEQ multiplex PCR, yet TCRdb's version contains in-frame clones alone and is incomplete. The table includes approximately 250,000 clones, around 88% detected once. The sample comprised PBMCs or T cells enriched from blood (not recorded which). The receptors originated from a woman aged 40 to 49 with acute COVID-19.

This clone was found a few times. The chain couples TRBV6-4 to TRBJ2-1, with a tentative D call TRBD2 (5 bases). Per the germline V gene, CDR1 is MRHNA and CDR2 is SNTAGT. The length of the CDR3 is 14 residues. Trimming removed 6 bases from V and 6 bases from J, with 15 bases in between. CDR3 bases: TGTGCCAGCAGCGTACTCGGGGAGAGCAATGAGCAGTTCTTC. Residues: CASSVLGESNEQFF.

This chain links TRBV7-8 with TRBJ2-7, with D possibly TRBD2 on 6 matching bases. In germline, CDR1 is SGHVS, CDR2 FQNEAQ. The V end lost 1 base, the J end lost 3 bases, and 10 bases lay between the germline ends. The CDR3 extends over 14 amino acids. The CDR3 sequence is CASSLGGLLYEQYV. The CDR3, as DNA: TGTGCCAGCAGCTTAGGGGGACTCCTCTACGAGCAGTACGTC.

V usage is TRBV18 and J usage is TRBJ1-5; TRBD1 matches 9 bases. The J segment lost 0 bases and the V segment lost 3 bases, leaving 9 bases of the junction unmatched. The CDR3 totals 18 residues. CDR1 and CDR2 from the germline V gene are KGHSH and LQKENI. The chain's CDR3 is CASSPLGQGRLSNQPQHF. The CDR3 DNA reads as TGTGCCAGCTCACCCCTGGGACAGGGCCGACTTAGCAATCAGCCCCAGCATTTT.

The rearrangement joins TRBV19 to TRBJ1-1, with D maybe TRBD1 (5 bases). The germline V gene encodes CDR1 LNHDA and CDR2 SQIVND (reference sequence). The CDR3 sequence is 19 residues long. Between the trimmed V and J ends, which lost 7 bases and 1 base, there was a span of 28 bases. CDR3 DNA sequence: TGTGCCAGTAATCGGGGGGTCGTGGGGACCCCAAAGGCGAACACTGAAGCTTTCTTT. Encoded protein: CASNRGVVGTPKANTEAFF. The full variable domain, with the rest looked up from reference TRBV19 and TRBJ1-1, is DGGITQSPKYLFRKEGQNVTLSCEQNLNHDAMYWYRQDPGQGLRLIYYSQIVNDFQKGDIAEGYSVSREKKESFPLTVTSAQKNPTAFYLCASNRGVVGTPKANTEAFFGQGTRLTVV.

V gene TRBV7-2 combines with J gene TRBJ1-4; D is undetermined. Germline V CDR1 and CDR2: SGHTA, FQGNSA. Trimming stripped 2 bases from V and 8 bases from J, with 9 bases between. The CDR3 spans 13 residues. The DNA of the CDR3 is TGTGCCAGCAGCTTAAATTCCGGGGAAAAACTGTTTTTT. It encodes CASSLNSGEKLFF. Full variable domain (rest looked up from reference TRBV7-2 and TRBJ1-4): GAGVSQSPSNKVTEKGKDVELRCDPISGHTALYWYRQSLGQGLEFLIYFQGNSAPDKSGLPSDRFSAERTGGSVSTLTIQRTQQEDSAVYLCASSLNSGEKLFFGSGTQLSVL.

This clone has a single count. This sequence joins TRBV6-2 or TRBV6-3 and TRBJ2-1; 8 bases line up with TRBD2. Germline V lookup: CDR1 MNHEY, CDR2 SVGEGT. The CDR3 totals 16 residues. The V segment lost 0 bases and the J segment 3 bases; nucleotides outside the gene matches: 4. The CDR3 DNA sequence: TGTGCCAGCAGTTACTCCGGTAGCGGGAACTACAATGAGCAGTTCTTC. Translation gives CASSYSGSGNYNEQFF.

This sequence joins TRBV9 and TRBJ2-5, with TRBD2 matching 7 bases. The length of the CDR3 is 15 residues. V lost 2 bases, J lost 5 bases, and 9 bases stayed unmatched. Germline assignment: CDR1 SGDLS and CDR2 YYNGEE. The CDR3 is CASSVGGSGGETQYF. The CDR3 nucleotides read TGTGCCAGCAGCGTTGGCGGGAGTGGGGGGGAGACCCAGTACTTC.

The CDR3 spells CASSLGTGDYNEQFF. CDR3 coding DNA: TGTGCCAGCTCCCTCGGGACAGGGGATTACAATGAGCAGTTCTTC. This chain links TRBV18 with TRBJ2-1; TRBD1 agrees at 10 bases. Germline V lookup: CDR1 KGHSH, CDR2 LQKENI. CDR3 length: 15 residues. V shed 6 bases, J shed 4 bases, and the junction held 6 bases outside the gene matches.

The chain combines TRBV6-5 with TRBJ1-1, with 7 bases identical to TRBD1. V shed 4 bases, J shed 3 bases, and the junction held 5 bases outside the gene matches. Germline-derived CDR1 and CDR2 are MNHEY and SVGAGI. This CDR3 is built from 14 residues. The CDR3 spells CASSSLQGYTEAFF. CDR3 DNA: TGTGCCAGCAGTTCCCTACAGGGGTACACTGAAGCTTTCTTT.

The V call is TRBV7-9, the J call TRBJ2-1, with a tentative D call TRBD2 (5 bases). The V gene's germline CDR1 is SEHNR and CDR2 FQNEAQ (reference sequence). With 0 bases removed from V and 6 bases from J, the gap between germline ends came to 12 bases. This CDR3 has 15 residues. In nucleotides, the CDR3 is TGTGCCAGCAGCTTAGCGGCGGACTTGGGCAATGAGCAGTTCTTC. Translated: CASSLAADLGNEQFF.

The rearrangement joins TRBV2 to TRBJ2-3; no definite D call. The CDR3 is 12 residues long. CDR1 is SNHLY and CDR2 is FYNNEI in the germline V gene. Trimming stripped 6 bases from V and 5 bases from J, with 9 bases between. DNA of the CDR3: TGTGCCAGCAGGTCTAGAGAAGATACGCAGTATTTT. Protein product: CASRSREDTQYF.

This chain uses TRBV3-1 (or the pseudogene TRBV3-2) with TRBJ2-1; 10 bases are a match to TRBD2. There are 15 residues in the CDR3. Looked up from germline, CDR1 is LGHDT and CDR2 is YNNKEL (reference sequence). Trimming cost V 4 bases and J 4 bases; bases outside gene matches: 4. The CDR3 coding sequence is TGTGCCAGCAGCCGCGGACTAGCGGAGTACAATGAGCAGTTCTTC. Translated: CASSRGLAEYNEQFF.

The chain couples TRBV6-2 or TRBV6-3 to TRBJ2-1; D remains unclear. The CDR3 length is 15 residues. V was trimmed by 6 bases and J by 10 bases, leaving 22 bases between them. Germline V gives CDR1 MNHEY, CDR2 SVGEGT. The CDR3 sequence: CASSSNTYTLVEQFF. CDR3 DNA: TGTGCCAGCAGCTCGAATACGTACACCCTTGTAGAGCAGTTCTTC.

The genes are TRBV6-5 and TRBJ1-2; D is possibly TRBD1 (5 bases). V shed 11 bases and J shed 2 bases, with 12 bases lying between them. Germline V gene sequence: CDR1 MNHEY, CDR2 SVGAGI. CDR3 length equals 12 residues. The CDR3 region has the DNA TGTGCCGCCTCGGGGGGAAACTATGGCTACACCTTC. Translated, it gives CAASGGNYGYTF.

The V call is TRBV5-1, the J call TRBJ2-3; TRBD2 matches at 15 bases. J gave up 3 bases and V 0 bases, and 8 bases lay outside the gene matches. This CDR3 has 19 amino acids. CDR1 is SGHRS, CDR2 YFSETQ, per germline. In DNA, the CDR3 is TGCGCCAGCAGCTTGGGGCCCGGACTAGCGGGAGGGCTGACAGATACGCAGTATTTT. Protein: CASSLGPGLAGGLTDTQYF.

The rearrangement joins TRBV4-1 to TRBJ1-4; D uncertain. Trimming took 3 bases from V and 3 from J, leaving 11 bases between them. This CDR3 spans 15 amino acids. Germline V lookup: CDR1 MGHRA, CDR2 YSYEKL. The CDR3 DNA is TGCGCCAGCAGCCACCTGGGAGGGCCTAATGAAAAACTGTTTTTT. Translated, it gives CASSHLGGPNEKLFF.

V and J are TRBV11-3 and TRBJ1-4; TRBD1 aligns across 12 bases. The V gene end was trimmed by 5 bases and the J gene end by 4 bases; junction bases not matched to a gene: 8. The CDR3 consists of 17 residues. Germline V gene data show CDR1 as SGHNT and CDR2 as YENEEA. The CDR3 here is CASSRKGTGGFNEKLFF. CDR3 sequence (DNA): TGTGCCAGCAGCCGCAAAGGGACAGGGGGCTTTAATGAAAAACTGTTTTTT.

V and J are TRBV27 and TRBJ1-2; D is possibly TRBD1 (6 bases). The V and J ends lost 6 bases and 6 bases respectively, with 17 bases between them. Germline CDR1 reads MNHEY; CDR2 reads SMNVEV (reference sequence). The CDR3 consists of 14 residues. The CDR3 sequence: CASSLVRGLNGYTF. The CDR3, as DNA: TGTGCCAGCAGCCTCGTTAGGGGGTTGAATGGCTACACCTTC.

This clone was found once. The chain carries TRBV11-2 and TRBJ2-5; 7 bases are a match to TRBD1. The CDR3 is 14 amino acids. The J segment lost 5 bases and the V segment lost 5 bases, leaving 8 bases of the junction unmatched. Germline CDR1 and CDR2: SGHAT and FQNNGV. CDR3 in amino acids: CASSNDRVWETQYF. The CDR3 region has the DNA TGTGCCAGCAGCAACGACAGGGTGTGGGAGACCCAGTACTTC.

The chain uses TRBV7-6 and TRBJ1-6; the D gene is possibly TRBD1 (5 bases). The CDR3 has 17 residues. Germline V gene sequence: CDR1 SGHVS, CDR2 FNYEAQ. Trimming stripped 1 base from V and 7 bases from J, with 17 bases between. The CDR3 is CASSLEDGRVVNSPLHF. DNA of the CDR3: TGTGCCAGCAGCTTAGAAGATGGCAGGGTTGTAAATTCACCCCTCCACTTT.

The chain links TRBV11-3 to TRBJ1-3, with D tentatively TRBD1 (5 bases). Germline CDR1 and CDR2: SGHNT and YENEEA. This CDR3 contains 14 residues. V lost 8 bases to trimming and J lost 1 base, with 12 bases between them. In DNA, the CDR3 is TGTGCCAGCGAAAAGACAGATTCTGGAAACACCATATATTTT. This translates into CASEKTDSGNTIYF.

The chain couples TRBV6-5 to TRBJ2-1; D is uncertain. Trimming pared 3 bases from V and 5 bases from J, leaving 2 bases between. CDR1 and CDR2 (germline): MNHEY, SVGAGI. The CDR3 length is 11 residues. The CDR3 is CASSYNNEQFF. For the CDR3, the DNA is TGTGCCAGCAGTTATAACAATGAGCAGTTCTTC.

This chain joins TRBV24-1 and TRBJ2-3, with D possibly being TRBD1 (6 bases). Germline assignment: CDR1 KGHDR and CDR2 SFDVKD. V was trimmed by 1 base and J by 3 bases, leaving 10 bases between them. CDR3 size: 15 residues. Here the CDR3 DNA reads TGTGCCACCAGTGATTTACAGGGTGGGACAGATACGCAGTATTTT. It is translated as CATSDLQGGTDTQYF.

This rearrangement joins TRBV11-3 to TRBJ2-1, with 8 bases that match TRBD2. The CDR3 spans 15 residues. Unmatched junction bases numbered 5, after V lost 1 base and J lost 6 bases. CDR1 and CDR2 from the germline V gene are SGHNT and YENEEA. In nucleotides, the CDR3 is TGTGCCAGCAGCTTAGTTGGACTAGCTGGCAATGAGCAGTTCTTC. Amino acids: CASSLVGLAGNEQFF.

The chain couples TRBV7-9 to TRBJ2-1; 11 nucleotides match TRBD2. With V trimmed by 5 bases and J by 3 bases, 0 bases remained unmatched. CDR3 length equals 14 residues. CDR1 is SEHNR, CDR2 FQNEAQ, per germline (reference sequence). CDR3 coding DNA: TGTGCCAGCAGCGGGACTAGCGGCTACAATGAGCAGTTCTTC. Its translation is CASSGTSGYNEQFF. Full variable domain (missing parts from reference TRBV7-9 and TRBJ2-1): DTGVSQNPRHKITKRGQNVTFRCDPISEHNRLYWYRQTLGQGPEFLTYFQNEAQLEKSRLLSDRFSAERPKGSFSTLEIQRTEQGDSAMYLCASSGTSGYNEQFFGPGTRLTVL.

The J gene is TRBJ2-1, the V gene TRBV19, with TRBD2 matching over 9 bases. Germline-derived CDR1 and CDR2 are LNHDA and SQIVND (reference sequence). This CDR3 spans 16 amino acids. The V segment lost 1 base and the J segment 3 bases; nucleotides outside the gene matches: 4. This CDR3 is CASSIGSGRSYNEQFF. The CDR3 DNA follows: TGTGCCAGTAGTATAGGGAGCGGGAGGAGCTACAATGAGCAGTTCTTC.

The rearrangement links TRBV5-8 to TRBJ2-1; D perhaps matches TRBD1 (6 bases). CDR1 and CDR2 from the germline V gene are SGHTS and YDEGEE. This CDR3 has 15 residues. V was cut by 1 base and J by 0 bases, with 8 bases left in between. The CDR3 sequence is CASSLTGSSYNEQFF. The DNA of the CDR3 is TGTGCCAGCAGCTTGACAGGGAGCTCCTACAATGAGCAGTTCTTC.

The chain links TRBV24-1 to TRBJ2-4; the match to TRBD2 covers 8 bases. The CDR3 sequence is 15 residues long. The junction had 4 bases not matched to a gene; V was cut back by 4 bases and J by 3 bases. Germline CDR1 reads KGHDR; CDR2 reads SFDVKD. CDR3 sequence: CATSDQREIKNIQYF. Here the CDR3 DNA reads TGTGCCACCAGTGACCAGCGGGAGATCAAAAACATTCAGTACTTC.